The sequence of this TCR beta chain was determined in a study of shared clonotypes between healthy human individuals. Study outcomes and limitations: The generation probabilities recorded for non-shared clonotypes fell below those of clonotypes shared by all four donors. How much donors shared clonotypes was expected to be affected by sequencing depth.

Terminally differentiated effector memory CD45RA+ cells were excluded from the naive CD8 cells, which were CD45RO-negative and positively selected for CCR7. Notes on this clone: Its antigen remains unidentified.

Sequencing used immunoSEQ multiplex PCR; TCRdb keeps in-frame clones, though not all of them. The sample carries around 2,100,000 clones, about 95% recorded once. The sample consisted of naive CD8+ T cells sorted from blood. This receptor was identified in a man aged 18-30 years in good health.

In nucleotides, the CDR3 is TGTGCCAGCAGCCTAAGGAGGGATAATCCCTACAATGAGCAGTTCTTC. Amino acid sequence: CASSLRRDNPYNEQFF. The chain recombines TRBV7-2 with TRBJ2-1; D is perhaps TRBD2 (6 bases). The length of the CDR3 is 16 residues. V gave up 5 bases and J gave up 2 bases, with 16 bases separating them. The germline CDR1 and CDR2 sequences are SGHTA and FQGNSA.